Presented here are 16 T cell receptor beta chains from one specimen sequenced in a study of PD-1 blockade in classical Hodgkin lymphoma. Time point here: newly diagnosed, previously untreated cHL patient sample. The CD8+ T cells came from thawed PBMCs through magnetic negative selection. This table comes from immunoSEQ multiplex PCR, and its TCRdb copy is limited to in-frame clones, with some not included. The sample has 3,000 to 4,000 clones; 60% to 80% are singletons. Input material: CD8+ T cells from blood. The receptor set was obtained from a human donor with classical Hodgkin lymphoma.

The chain joins TRBV4-1 to TRBJ2-3; 8 bases agree with TRBD2. The trim removed 3 bases at V and 0 bases at J, leaving 8 bases unmatched. The CDR3 contains 17 residues. CDR1 and CDR2 from the germline V gene are MGHRA and YSYEKL. The CDR3 sequence: CASSHSLAASSTDTQYF. The CDR3 nucleotides are TGCGCCAGCAGCCATTCACTAGCGGCCTCTAGCACAGATACGCAGTATTTT.

CDR3 DNA sequence: TGTGCCAGCAGCGTAGCGGGCGGGATAAGAGACAATGAGCAGTTCTTC. It translates to CASSVAGGIRDNEQFF. The V call is TRBV9, the J call TRBJ2-1, with D possibly matching TRBD2 (6 bases). V lost 0 bases to trimming and J lost 5 bases, with 15 bases between them. This CDR3 has 16 residues. The germline gives CDR1 SGDLS, CDR2 YYNGEE.

The chain links TRBV6-4 to TRBJ1-1, with D possibly TRBD1 on 6 matching bases. Between the trimmed V and J ends, which lost 4 bases and 1 base, there was a span of 10 bases. The CDR3 covers 14 residues. Germline-derived CDR1 and CDR2 are MRHNA and SNTAGT. CDR3 in amino acids: CASSARGRNTEAFF. The CDR3 nucleotides are TGTGCCAGCAGTGCCAGGGGCAGGAACACTGAAGCTTTCTTT.

V gene TRBV7-9 combines with J gene TRBJ2-2; 10 positions match TRBD2. The CDR3 runs 18 residues. The J segment lost 6 bases and the V segment lost 2 bases, leaving 12 bases of the junction unmatched. The germline V gene has CDR1 SEHNR and CDR2 FQNEAQ (reference sequence). The CDR3, as DNA: TGTGCCAGCAGCTTAAGGCGGCTAGCGGGAGATCCCGCCGGGGAGCTGTTTTTT. Translating it yields CASSLRRLAGDPAGELFF.

The rearrangement uses TRBV14 and TRBJ2-7; no firm D call. The CDR3 consists of 11 residues. Germline CDR1 reads SGHDN; CDR2 reads FVKESK. The ends were cut back, 1 base at V and 9 bases at J, with 7 bases in the middle. The CDR3 is CASSQVKWQYF. The CDR3 DNA follows: TGTGCCAGCAGCCAAGTAAAGTGGCAGTACTTC.

The chain links TRBV29-1 to TRBJ2-1; D is possibly TRBD1 or TRBD2 (5 bases each). CDR1 is SQVTM, CDR2 ANQGSEA, per germline. With 2 bases removed from V and 1 base from J, the gap between germline ends came to 9 bases. The CDR3 runs to 14 residues. The DNA for the CDR3 is TGCAGCGTTGAAAGGGGAGAATCCTACAATGAGCAGTTCTTC. Protein sequence: CSVERGESYNEQFF.

The genes are TRBV6-5 and TRBJ1-1; TRBD1 agrees at 8 bases. This CDR3 region has 14 residues. V shed 2 bases, J shed 5 bases, and the junction held 4 bases outside the gene matches. CDR1 and CDR2 from the germline V gene are MNHEY and SVGAGI. This CDR3 is CASSYTGGETEAFF. The CDR3 DNA follows: TGTGCCAGCAGTTACACAGGGGGGGAAACTGAAGCTTTCTTT.

The chain is built from TRBV10-1 and TRBJ2-3; D is perhaps TRBD2 (6 bases). The CDR3 is 12 residues long. Germline V CDR1 and CDR2: WNHNN, SYGVQD (reference sequence). Trimming took off 11 bases at V and 3 bases at J, with 12 bases between the two ends. CDR3 in amino acids: CAAEGMTDTQYF. CDR3 coding DNA: TGCGCCGCGGAGGGCATGACAGATACGCAGTATTTT.

The chain uses TRBV7-9 and TRBJ2-3, with D perhaps matching TRBD2 (5 bases). V lost 1 base and J lost 2, with 7 bases in between. CDR3 size: 14 residues. Germline V gives CDR1 SEHNR, CDR2 FQNEAQ (reference sequence). CDR3 DNA: TGTGCCAGCAGCTTAGATAGCGACACAGATACGCAGTATTTT. Translating gives CASSLDSDTDTQYF.

This rearrangement joins TRBV5-1 to TRBJ2-1; 9 bases align to TRBD2. Per germline, CDR1 SGHRS and CDR2 YFSETQ. CDR3 length equals 16 residues. With V trimmed by 0 bases and J by 2 bases, 3 bases remained unmatched. The CDR3 DNA is TGCGCCAGCAGCTTGGGCGGGAGGGCCCCCTACAATGAGCAGTTCTTC. Amino acids: CASSLGGRAPYNEQFF.

A single count supports this clone. This chain uses TRBV6-5 with TRBJ1-1, with 12 bases aligning to TRBD1. The germline V gene has CDR1 MNHEY and CDR2 SVGAGI. The CDR3 has 13 amino acids. The junction had 3 bases not matched to a gene; V was cut back by 5 bases and J by 8 bases. CDR3 coding DNA: TGTGCCAGCAGTAGGGACAGGGGGCAGGAAGCTTTCTTT. It specifies CASSRDRGQEAFF.

The rearrangement joins TRBV6-4 to TRBJ2-3, with 11 positions matching TRBD2. Germline V lookup: CDR1 MRHNA, CDR2 SNTAGT. This CDR3 has 14 amino acids. V shed 5 bases, J shed 5 bases, and the junction held 3 bases outside the gene matches. CDR3 amino acids: CASSSGTSGDTQYF. CDR3 DNA sequence: TGTGCCAGCAGTTCCGGGACTAGCGGAGATACGCAGTATTTT.

The chain combines TRBV5-8 with TRBJ1-2; D remains unclear. The germline V gene has CDR1 SGHTS and CDR2 YDEGEE. This CDR3 has 15 residues. The V gene lost 4 bases and the J gene lost 2 bases, with 15 bases spanning the gap. In DNA, the CDR3 is TGTGCCAGCAGCCCGGCATGGGATGTGAACTATGGCTACACCTTC. Amino acid sequence: CASSPAWDVNYGYTF. The full variable domain, its missing parts supplied by reference TRBV5-8 and TRBJ1-2, is EAGVTQSPTHLIKTRGQQATLRCSPISGHTSVYWYQQALGLGLQFLLWYDEGEERNRGNFPPRFSGRQFPNYSSELNVNALELEDSALYLCASSPAWDVNYGYTFGSGTRLTVV.

This chain connects TRBV15 to TRBJ2-2, with a possible D match to TRBD2 (6 bases). Germline-derived CDR1 and CDR2 are LNHNV and YYDKDF (reference sequence). Between the trimmed V and J ends, which lost 0 bases and 5 bases, there was a span of 16 bases. This CDR3 has 17 amino acids. DNA of the CDR3: TGTGCCACCAGCAGAGATCTGGGAGGCCGGGAGACCGGGGAGCTGTTTTTT. Protein product: CATSRDLGGRETGELFF.

A few counts support this clone. The chain links TRBV28 to TRBJ2-7; TRBD2 is a possible D gene (6 bases). Germline V gene sequence: CDR1 MDHEN, CDR2 SYDVKM. The CDR3 is made up of 13 amino acids. V lost 6 bases, J lost 5 bases, and 14 bases lay in between. CDR3 bases: TGTGCCAGCAGCGACCCCGGAGGGAACGAGCAGTACTTC. Translated: CASSDPGGNEQYF.

J is TRBJ2-7 and V is TRBV5-4; 10 bases align to TRBD2. The CDR3 totals 14 residues. Trimming cost V 3 bases and J 7 bases; bases outside gene matches: 7. Germline-derived CDR1 and CDR2 are SGHNT and YYREEE (reference sequence). In DNA form, the CDR3 reads TGTGCCAGCAGCTCTAGCGGGAGCCCCGGGGAGCAGTACTTC. This translates into CASSSSGSPGEQYF.